Reported below is one T cell receptor beta chain. This entry is derived from a study of blood T cell repertoires in COVID-19. Study context: Researchers got acute and convalescent COVID-19 samples from the United States, Italy and Spain. T cells, B-cell-depleted T cells, or PBMCs supplied cDNA or gDNA.

The data were produced by immunoSEQ multiplex PCR, yet TCRdb's version contains in-frame clones alone and is incomplete. Here the sample spans over 250,000 clones, roughly nine tenths being singletons. This CDR3 is 13 amino acids long. Germline lookup yields CDR1 SQVTM and CDR2 ANQGSEA. The ends lost 4 bases at V and 14 bases at J; junction bases unmatched: 12. The study recruited people aged roughly 18 to 89 years across 20 to 30 US areas. Cohort 3 donors counted as recovered after two negative PCRs, clearance, or resolved symptoms. The chain recombines TRBV29-1 with TRBJ2-1, with TRBD1 identical over 9 bases. The TCR originated in a man aged 55 to 70 who had recovered from COVID-19. The specimen was PBMCs or T cells enriched from blood (not recorded which). The CDR3 sequence is CSVAGDREGLEFF. The CDR3 bases are TGCAGCGTTGCGGGGGACAGGGAGGGTTTGGAGTTCTTC.